A selection of T cell receptor beta chains follows, all from one sample in a study of OX40 agonist ivuxolimab in advanced cancers. Libraries were prepared by immunoSEQ multiplex PCR; TCRdb keeps only in-frame clonotypes and omits some of them. The table lists some 99,000 clones, approximately 94% of them singletons. The sample in question was CD4+ or CD8+ T cells sorted from blood, obtained in a trial of the OX40 agonist ivuxolimab. Source of these receptors: an adult with an advanced solid tumor such as melanoma, head and neck, liver or kidney cancer. Both conserved end residues are part of each CDR3. A D gene is named only where the DNA matches it firmly. Size tells how often a clone was seen (once, few, many) or the class of an expanded clone, and some rows leave it out.

>TRBJ1-1|TRBV7-9|.|once|13
CASSRDLYTEAFF
TGTGCCAGCAGCCGGGACCTATACACTGAAGCTTTCTTT
>TRBJ1-5|TRBV19|TRBD1|few|16
CASTGGPGQQNQPQHF
TGTGCCAGTACAGGAGGGCCGGGACAGCAAAATCAGCCCCAGCATTTT
>TRBJ2-2|TRBV4-1|.|.|13
CASRLRDTGELFF
TGCGCCAGCAGGCTCCGGGACACCGGGGAGCTGTTTTTT
>TRBJ2-5|TRBV19|.|.|14
CASSTPGRKGTQYF
TGTGCCAGTAGTACGCCGGGGAGGAAAGGGACCCAGTACTTC
>TRBJ2-7|TRBV4-1|.|.|17
CASSQPLGTKGRYEQYF
TGCGCCAGCAGCCAGCCCTTGGGGACAAAGGGTCGCTACGAGCAGTACTTC
>TRBJ2-5|TRBV2|TRBD2|.|14
CANRLLAGQETQYF
TGTGCCAACAGACTACTAGCGGGACAAGAGACCCAGTACTTC
>TRBJ2-2|TRBV2|.|.|13
CASSPDYTGELFF
TGTGCCAGCAGTCCTGATTACACCGGGGAGCTGTTTTTT
>TRBJ2-1|TRBV15|TRBD2|.|16
CATSRDWTSGRHEQFF
TGTGCCACCAGCAGAGATTGGACTAGCGGGAGACACGAGCAGTTCTTC
>TRBJ2-3|TRBV7-9|.|.|12
CASSPEADTQYF
TGTGCCAGCAGCCCGGAGGCAGATACGCAGTATTTT
>TRBJ1-4|TRBV5-4|.|.|14
CASSFAGRGEKLFF
TGTGCCAGCAGCTTTGCCGGCAGGGGTGAAAAACTGTTTTTT
>TRBJ2-7|TRBV12-5|.|.|13
CASGWNGDYEQYF
TGTGCTAGTGGTTGGAACGGAGATTACGAGCAGTACTTC
>TRBJ2-5|TRBV19|.|.|14
CASMRGGAPETQYF
TGTGCCAGTATGCGAGGGGGGGCCCCAGAGACCCAGTACTTC
>TRBJ2-6|TRBV28|.|.|13
CASNLSGANVLTF
TGTGCCAGCAACCTATCAGGGGCCAACGTCCTGACTTTC
>TRBJ1-4|TRBV28|.|.|15
CASSQRGRLGEKLFF
TGTGCCAGCAGCCAACGCGGGAGGTTGGGTGAAAAACTGTTTTTT
>TRBJ2-5|TRBV28|.|.|16
CASSLIGTPYQETQYF
TGTGCCAGCAGCCTTATCGGGACACCGTACCAAGAGACCCAGTACTTC
>TRBJ1-3|TRBV5-1|TRBD1|once|18
CASSLGQGSTFSGNTIYF
TGCGCCAGCAGCTTGGGACAGGGGTCCACCTTCTCTGGAAACACCATATATTTT
>TRBJ2-5|TRBV6-1|.|.|12
CASSGLGETQYF
TGTGCCAGCAGTGGGCTCGGGGAGACCCAGTACTTC
>TRBJ2-5|TRBV28|.|few|14
CASSLELAQETQYF
TGTGCCAGCAGTTTAGAACTCGCCCAAGAGACCCAGTACTTC
>TRBJ1-4|TRBV4-1|.|.|17
CASSQDGQGGTNEKLFF
TGCGCCAGCAGCCAAGATGGTCAGGGTGGAACTAATGAAAAACTGTTTTTT
>TRBJ1-6|TRBV6-5|.|.|15
CASSYSRAGLGALHF
TGTGCCAGCAGTTACTCGAGGGCAGGCCTTGGGGCCCTCCACTTT
>TRBJ1-1|TRBV11-2|.|.|14
CASSSTAVGTEAFF
TGTGCCAGCAGCTCGACAGCGGTGGGCACTGAAGCTTTCTTT
>TRBJ2-2|TRBV7-8|.|.|16
CASSLGVGGLTGELFF
TGTGCCAGCAGCTTAGGCGTAGGGGGTCTGACCGGGGAGCTGTTTTTT
>TRBJ2-7|TRBV10-1|TRBD1|.|15
CASSEGSGGVREQYF
TGCGCCAGCAGTGAAGGGTCAGGGGGAGTACGCGAGCAGTACTTC